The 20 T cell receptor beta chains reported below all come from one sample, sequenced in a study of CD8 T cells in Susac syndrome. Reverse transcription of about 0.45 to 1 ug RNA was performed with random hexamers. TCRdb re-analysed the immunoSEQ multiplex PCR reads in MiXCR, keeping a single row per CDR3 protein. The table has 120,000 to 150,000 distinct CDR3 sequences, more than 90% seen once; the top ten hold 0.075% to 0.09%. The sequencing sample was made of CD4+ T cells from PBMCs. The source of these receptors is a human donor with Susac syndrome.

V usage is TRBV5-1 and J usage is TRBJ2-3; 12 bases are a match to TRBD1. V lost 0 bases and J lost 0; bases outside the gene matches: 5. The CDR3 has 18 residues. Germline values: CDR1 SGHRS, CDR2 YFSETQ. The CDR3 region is CASSLGDRGLGSTDTQYF. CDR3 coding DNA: TGCGCCAGCAGCTTGGGGGACAGGGGGCTGGGAAGCACAGATACGCAGTATTTT.

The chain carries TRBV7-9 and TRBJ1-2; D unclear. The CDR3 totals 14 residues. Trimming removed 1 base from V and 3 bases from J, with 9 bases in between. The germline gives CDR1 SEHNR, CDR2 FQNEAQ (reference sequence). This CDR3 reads CASSLEAQDYGYTF. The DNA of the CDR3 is TGTGCCAGCAGCTTAGAGGCGCAGGACTATGGCTACACCTTC.

CDR3 sequence: CASSLEGGGDYNEQFF. As DNA, the CDR3 is TGTGCCAGCAGCCTCGAGGGGGGAGGGGATTACAATGAGCAGTTCTTC. J is TRBJ2-1 and V is TRBV21-1; the table's D gene call, TRBD2, was not cross checked with the DNA. TRBV21-1 constitutes a pseudogene. The CDR3 totals 16 residues.

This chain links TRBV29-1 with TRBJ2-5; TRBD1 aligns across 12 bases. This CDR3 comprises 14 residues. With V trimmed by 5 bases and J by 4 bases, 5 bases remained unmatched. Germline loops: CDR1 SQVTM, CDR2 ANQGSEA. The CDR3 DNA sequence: TGCAGCGTTCGGGACAGGGGGCGGGTAGAGACCCAGTACTTC. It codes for CSVRDRGRVETQYF.

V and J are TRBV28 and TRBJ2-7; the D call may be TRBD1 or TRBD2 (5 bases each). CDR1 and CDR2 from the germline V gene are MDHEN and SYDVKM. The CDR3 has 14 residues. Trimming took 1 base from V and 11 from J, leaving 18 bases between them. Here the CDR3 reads CASSLSRGVRLEYF. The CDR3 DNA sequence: TGTGCCAGCAGTTTATCCCGGGGCGTCAGACTGGAGTACTTC. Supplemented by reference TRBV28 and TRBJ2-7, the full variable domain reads DVKVTQSSRYLVKRTGEKVFLECVQDMDHENMFWYRQDPGLGLRLIYFSYDVKMKEKGDIPEGYSVSREKKERFSLILESASTNQTSMYLCASSLSRGVRLEYFGPGTRLTVT.

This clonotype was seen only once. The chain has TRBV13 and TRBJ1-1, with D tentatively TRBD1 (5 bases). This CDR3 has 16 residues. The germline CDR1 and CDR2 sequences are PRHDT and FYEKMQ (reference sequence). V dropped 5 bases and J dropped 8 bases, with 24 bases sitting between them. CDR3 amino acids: CASSQAGGWATEEAFF. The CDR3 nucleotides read TGTGCCAGCAGCCAGGCGGGGGGTTGGGCCACCGAGGAAGCTTTCTTT.

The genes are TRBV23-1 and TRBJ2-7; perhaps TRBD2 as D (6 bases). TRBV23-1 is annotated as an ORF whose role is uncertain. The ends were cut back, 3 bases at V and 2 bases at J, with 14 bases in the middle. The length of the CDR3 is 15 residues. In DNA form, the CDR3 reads TGCGCCAGCAGTCAGAATGGACGGGAGACCTACGAGCAGTACTTC. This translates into CASSQNGRETYEQYF.

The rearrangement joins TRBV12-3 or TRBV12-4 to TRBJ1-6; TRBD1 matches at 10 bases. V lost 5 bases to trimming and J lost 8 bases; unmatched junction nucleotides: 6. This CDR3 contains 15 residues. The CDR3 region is CASSPGTGEYSPLHF. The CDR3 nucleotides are TGTGCCAGCAGTCCTGGGACAGGGGAATATTCACCCCTCCACTTT.

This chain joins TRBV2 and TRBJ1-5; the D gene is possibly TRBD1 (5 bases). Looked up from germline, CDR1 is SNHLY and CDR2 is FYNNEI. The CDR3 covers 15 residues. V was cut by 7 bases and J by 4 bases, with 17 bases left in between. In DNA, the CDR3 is TGTGCCAGCATGAGGGGTTTGAGGGGAAATCAGCCCCAGCATTTT. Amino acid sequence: CASMRGLRGNQPQHF.

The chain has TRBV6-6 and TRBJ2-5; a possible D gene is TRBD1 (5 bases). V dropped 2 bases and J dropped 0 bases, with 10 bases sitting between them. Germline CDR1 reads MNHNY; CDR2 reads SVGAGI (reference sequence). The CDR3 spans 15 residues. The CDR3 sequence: CASSYGAGNQETQYF. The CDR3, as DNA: TGTGCCAGCAGTTACGGGGCAGGGAACCAAGAGACCCAGTACTTC.

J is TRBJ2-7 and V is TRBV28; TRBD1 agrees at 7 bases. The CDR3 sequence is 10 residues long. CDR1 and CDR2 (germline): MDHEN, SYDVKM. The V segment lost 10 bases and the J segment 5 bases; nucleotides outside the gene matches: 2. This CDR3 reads CATTGNEQYF. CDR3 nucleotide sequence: TGTGCCACGACAGGGAACGAGCAGTACTTC.

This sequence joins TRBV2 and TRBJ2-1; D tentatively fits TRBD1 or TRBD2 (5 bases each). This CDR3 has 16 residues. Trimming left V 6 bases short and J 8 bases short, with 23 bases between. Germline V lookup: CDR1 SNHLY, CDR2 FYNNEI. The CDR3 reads CASRKNPGTSADEQFF. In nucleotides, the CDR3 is TGTGCCAGCAGAAAAAACCCGGGGACGTCGGCGGATGAGCAGTTCTTC. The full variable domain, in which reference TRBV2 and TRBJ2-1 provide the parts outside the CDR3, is EPEVTQTPSHQVTQMGQEVILRCVPISNHLYFYWYRQILGQKVEFLVSFYNNEISEKSEIFDDQFSVERPDGSNFTLKIRSTKLEDSAMYFCASRKNPGTSADEQFFGPGTRLTVL.

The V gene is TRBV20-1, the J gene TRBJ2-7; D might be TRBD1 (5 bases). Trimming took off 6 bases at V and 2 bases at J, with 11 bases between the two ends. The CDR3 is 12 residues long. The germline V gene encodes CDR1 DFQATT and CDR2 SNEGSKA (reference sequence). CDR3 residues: CSAARATYEQYF. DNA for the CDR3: TGCAGTGCAGCCAGGGCGACCTACGAGCAGTACTTC.

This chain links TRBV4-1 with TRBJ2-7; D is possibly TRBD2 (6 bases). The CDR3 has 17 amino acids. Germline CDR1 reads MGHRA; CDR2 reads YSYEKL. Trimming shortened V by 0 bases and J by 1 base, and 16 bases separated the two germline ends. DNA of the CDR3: TGCGCCAGCAGCCAAGAGAGGACTCGGCGGGGATCCTACGAGCAGTACTTC. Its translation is CASSQERTRRGSYEQYF.

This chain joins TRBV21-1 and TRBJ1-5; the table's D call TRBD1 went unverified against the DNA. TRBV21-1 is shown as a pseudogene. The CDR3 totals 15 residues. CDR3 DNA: TGTGCCAGCAGTCAAGACAGGGGGACGGATCAGCCCCAGCATTTT. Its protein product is CASSQDRGTDQPQHF.

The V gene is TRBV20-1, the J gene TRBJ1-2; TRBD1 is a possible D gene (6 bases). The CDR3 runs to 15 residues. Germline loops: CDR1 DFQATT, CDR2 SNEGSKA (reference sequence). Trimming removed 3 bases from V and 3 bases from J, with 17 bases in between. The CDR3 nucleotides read TGCAGTGCTAGCCCCGGACAGCTAGCTGACTATGGCTACACCTTC. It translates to CSASPGQLADYGYTF.

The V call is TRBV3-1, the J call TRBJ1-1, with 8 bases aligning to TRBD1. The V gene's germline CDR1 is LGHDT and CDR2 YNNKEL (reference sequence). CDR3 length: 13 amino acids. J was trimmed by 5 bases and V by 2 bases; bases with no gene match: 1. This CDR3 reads CASSQNRGTEAFF. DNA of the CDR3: TGTGCCAGCAGCCAAAACAGGGGGACTGAAGCTTTCTTT. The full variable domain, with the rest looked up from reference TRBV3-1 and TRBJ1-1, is DTAVSQTPKYLVTQMGNDKSIKCEQNLGHDTMYWYKQDSKKFLKIMFSYNNKELIINETVPNRFSPKSPDKAHLNLHINSLELGDSAVYFCASSQNRGTEAFFGQGTRLTVV.

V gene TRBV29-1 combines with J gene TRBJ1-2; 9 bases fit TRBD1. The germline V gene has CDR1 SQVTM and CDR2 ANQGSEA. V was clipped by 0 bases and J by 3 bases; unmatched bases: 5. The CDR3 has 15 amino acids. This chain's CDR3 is CSVEEYRGRHYGYTF. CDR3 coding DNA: TGCAGCGTTGAAGAATACAGGGGGCGACACTATGGCTACACCTTC. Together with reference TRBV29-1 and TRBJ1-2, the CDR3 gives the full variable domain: SAVISQKPSRDICQRGTSLTIQCQVDSQVTMMFWYRQQPGQSLTLIATANQGSEATYESGFVIDKFPISRPNLTFSTLTVSNMSPEDSSIYLCSVEEYRGRHYGYTFGSGTRLTVV.

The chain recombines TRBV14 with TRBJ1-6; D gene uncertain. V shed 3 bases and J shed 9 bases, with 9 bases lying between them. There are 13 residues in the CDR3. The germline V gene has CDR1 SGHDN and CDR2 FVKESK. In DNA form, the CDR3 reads TGTGCCAGCAGCCAGACAACCGGTTCACCCCTCCACTTT. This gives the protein CASSQTTGSPLHF.

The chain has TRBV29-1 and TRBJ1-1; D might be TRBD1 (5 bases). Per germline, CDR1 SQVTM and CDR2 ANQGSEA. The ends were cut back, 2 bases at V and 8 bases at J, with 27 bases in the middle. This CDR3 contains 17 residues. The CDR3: CSVEPPGGVMSSAEAFF. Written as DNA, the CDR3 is TGCAGCGTTGAACCCCCCGGGGGGGTTATGTCTTCGGCCGAAGCTTTCTTT. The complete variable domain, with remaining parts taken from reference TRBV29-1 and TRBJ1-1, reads SAVISQKPSRDICQRGTSLTIQCQVDSQVTMMFWYRQQPGQSLTLIATANQGSEATYESGFVIDKFPISRPNLTFSTLTVSNMSPEDSSIYLCSVEPPGGVMSSAEAFFGQGTRLTVV.